The 20 T cell receptor beta chains presented below share a single source sample, sequenced in a study of blood T cell repertoires in COVID-19. Produced via immunoSEQ multiplex PCR; TCRdb's table is partial and in-frame only. The sample holds 97,000 or so clones, 90% seen once. The sequencing sample was made of peripheral blood. These receptors came from a middle-aged man with acute or convalescent COVID-19.

A word on this clone: Other DNA variants within this sample encode the same CDR3. The CDR3 nucleotides read TGTGCCAGTAGTATACTAGGAGCCGCGAACACCGGGGAGCTGTTTTTT. It is translated as CASSILGAANTGELFF. The J gene is TRBJ2-2, the V gene TRBV19; D is unresolved. Trimming left V 2 bases short and J 0 bases short, with 10 bases between. Looked up from germline, CDR1 is LNHDA and CDR2 is SQIVND (reference sequence). This CDR3 contains 16 residues.

The V and J genes are TRBV30 and TRBJ1-2, with D perhaps matching TRBD1 (6 bases). The CDR3 is 16 amino acids. Germline V gives CDR1 GTSNPN, CDR2 SVGIG (reference sequence). Trimming pared 1 base from V and 5 bases from J, leaving 20 bases between. The CDR3 loop reads CAWSANRAGNLYGYTF. The CDR3 DNA is TGTGCCTGGAGTGCAAACAGGGCCGGAAATTTATATGGCTACACCTTC.

The chain has TRBV3-1 (or the pseudogene TRBV3-2) and TRBJ2-1; TRBD2 matches 11 bases. CDR3 length equals 16 residues. V lost 4 bases, J lost 5 bases, and 7 bases stayed unmatched. Germline V gene lookup returns CDR1 LGHDT and CDR2 YNNKEL (reference sequence). The CDR3 reads CASSRGLAATNNEQFF. The CDR3 nucleotides read TGTGCCAGCAGCCGGGGACTAGCGGCCACAAACAATGAGCAGTTCTTC.

The rearrangement links TRBV28 to TRBJ2-3; 9 bases match TRBD1. The CDR3 sequence is 16 residues long. Germline-derived CDR1 and CDR2 are MDHEN and SYDVKM. V shed 4 bases, J shed 1 base, and the junction held 6 bases outside the gene matches. CDR3 in DNA: TGTGCCAGCAGTTCCCGACAGGGGGTGCGCACAGATACGCAGTATTTT. This sequence encodes CASSSRQGVRTDTQYF.

CDR3 protein: CASSTTGAPNTEAFF. CDR3 bases: TGCGCCAGCAGCACCACAGGGGCCCCGAACACTGAAGCTTTCTTT. The J gene is TRBJ1-1, the V gene TRBV5-1; 7 nucleotides align to TRBD1. This CDR3 is built from 15 residues. Germline values: CDR1 SGHRS, CDR2 YFSETQ. V lost 4 bases and J lost 1; bases outside the gene matches: 7. Full variable domain (outside the CDR3, taken from reference TRBV5-1 and TRBJ1-1): KAGVTQTPRYLIKTRGQQVTLSCSPISGHRSVSWYQQTPGQGLQFLFEYFSETQRNKGNFPGRFSGRQFSNSRSEMNVSTLELGDSALYLCASSTTGAPNTEAFFGQGTRLTVV.

The genes are TRBV29-1 and TRBJ2-1; no clear D. Germline lookup yields CDR1 SQVTM and CDR2 ANQGSEA. With 4 bases removed from V and 6 bases from J, the gap between germline ends came to 7 bases. This CDR3 spans 11 amino acids. CDR3 residues: CSVAPGNEQFF. The CDR3 nucleotides are TGCAGCGTTGCGCCGGGCAATGAGCAGTTCTTC.

The V call is TRBV15, the J call TRBJ2-3; 9 bases agree with TRBD1. The V segment lost 11 bases and the J segment 6 bases; nucleotides outside the gene matches: 9. CDR1 is LNHNV and CDR2 is YYDKDF in the germline V gene (reference sequence). The CDR3 is 13 residues long. DNA of the CDR3: TGTGCCGCCACAGGGGGCGACGGGGATACGCAGTATTTT. It codes for CAATGGDGDTQYF. Combining the CDR3 with reference TRBV15 and TRBJ2-3 gives the whole variable domain DAMVIQNPRYQVTQFGKPVTLSCSQTLNHNVMYWYQQKSSQAPKLLFHYYDKDFNNEADTPDNFQSRRPNTSFCFLDIRSPGLGDTAMYLCAATGGDGDTQYFGPGTRLTVL.

The rearrangement joins TRBV2 to TRBJ2-1, with 7 nucleotides matching TRBD1. The V segment lost 4 bases and the J segment 5 bases; nucleotides outside the gene matches: 5. Per the germline V gene, CDR1 is SNHLY and CDR2 is FYNNEI. The CDR3 contains 14 residues. The CDR3 is CASSGGGPHNEQFF. The CDR3 DNA reads as TGTGCCAGCAGTGGAGGGGGCCCTCACAATGAGCAGTTCTTC.

V gene TRBV7-2 combines with J gene TRBJ1-2; 8 positions agree with TRBD1. The CDR3 sequence is 14 residues long. The V gene's germline CDR1 is SGHTA and CDR2 FQGNSA. With 0 bases clipped from V and 4 bases from J, the junction kept 1 base outside the gene matches. CDR3 bases: TGTGCCAGCAGCTTAGCGGGACAGGTCTATGGCTACACCTTC. Translating it yields CASSLAGQVYGYTF.

V is TRBV6-5 and J is TRBJ1-2; 10 positions agree with TRBD1. The V and J ends lost 6 bases and 5 bases, in that order; junction bases with no gene match: 9. The CDR3 loop spans 15 amino acids. Germline-derived CDR1 and CDR2 are MNHEY and SVGAGI. CDR3 bases: TGTGCCAGCAGGCGCCCCGGGACAGGGGATTATGGCTACACCTTC. This codes for CASRRPGTGDYGYTF.

The rearrangement joins TRBV7-9 to TRBJ1-1, with D perhaps matching TRBD1 (5 bases). V dropped 9 bases and J dropped 5 bases, with 13 bases sitting between them. Germline assignment: CDR1 SEHNR and CDR2 FQNEAQ (reference sequence). The CDR3 has 12 amino acids. CDR3 sequence: CARDKLRTEAFF. The CDR3 DNA reads TGTGCCAGGGACAAATTAAGGACTGAAGCTTTCTTT.

V and J are TRBV9 and TRBJ2-2, with D hard to call. This CDR3 contains 16 residues. Germline assignment: CDR1 SGDLS and CDR2 YYNGEE. V was clipped by 3 bases and J by 2 bases, with 14 bases between them. The chain's CDR3 is CASSAFGFSNTGELFF. The CDR3 nucleotides read TGTGCCAGCAGCGCGTTTGGGTTTAGCAACACCGGGGAGCTGTTTTTT. The variable domain in full, with the rest retrieved from reference TRBV9 and TRBJ2-2, is DSGVTQTPKHLITATGQRVTLRCSPRSGDLSVYWYQQSLDQGLQFLIQYYNGEERAKGNILERFSAQQFPDLHSELNLSSLELGDSALYFCASSAFGFSNTGELFFGEGSRLTVL.

This clone occurred once. This rearrangement joins TRBV15 to TRBJ2-7; TRBD2 agrees at 7 bases. The CDR3 is 13 residues long. CDR1 is LNHNV, CDR2 YYDKDF, per germline (reference sequence). Trimming took 4 bases from V and 2 from J; bases not matched to a gene: 2. The CDR3 region is CATSMSGAYEQYF. CDR3 DNA sequence: TGTGCCACCAGCATGAGCGGGGCCTACGAGCAGTACTTC.

Remarks on this clone: The sample holds other DNA sequences that translate to the same CDR3. The CDR3 here is CASSYSGQGIYGYTF. The CDR3 DNA reads TGTGCCAGCAGTTACTCCGGACAGGGGATCTATGGCTACACCTTC. This chain uses TRBV6-5 with TRBJ1-2, with TRBD1 matching over 9 bases. This CDR3 has 15 residues. Germline V CDR1 and CDR2: MNHEY, SVGAGI. The V gene end was trimmed by 0 bases and the J gene end by 4 bases; junction bases not matched to a gene: 3.

The chain has TRBV3-1 (or the pseudogene TRBV3-2) and TRBJ2-3; D not certain. This CDR3 region has 13 residues. The V and J ends lost 3 bases and 4 bases respectively, with 8 bases between them. The germline CDR1 and CDR2 sequences are LGHDT and YNNKEL (reference sequence). CDR3 region: CASSQVRADTQYF. The CDR3 nucleotides are TGTGCCAGCAGCCAGGTTCGCGCAGATACGCAGTATTTT.

CDR3 DNA: TGTGCCAGCAGACTAGCGGGCACGGTGGGGACCGGGGAGCTGTTTTTT. Translation gives CASRLAGTVGTGELFF. The chain recombines TRBV27 with TRBJ2-2; 9 nucleotides line up with TRBD2. Losses at the gene ends were 6 bases for V and 5 bases for J; bases not matched to a gene: 10. CDR1 is MNHEY and CDR2 is SMNVEV in the germline V gene (reference sequence). The CDR3 has 16 residues.

The CDR3 reads CASSRLAGSWVETQYF. DNA of the CDR3: TGTGCCAGCTCACGACTAGCGGGATCGTGGGTAGAGACCCAGTACTTC. This rearrangement joins TRBV18 to TRBJ2-5; 11 bases are shared with TRBD2. V was pared by 4 bases and J by 4 bases, with 8 bases of the junction left unmatched. This CDR3 is 16 amino acids long. CDR1 and CDR2 from the germline V gene are KGHSH and LQKENI.

This chain joins TRBV4-1 and TRBJ2-1, with 13 bases identical to TRBD2. Germline CDR1 is MGHRA and CDR2 is YSYEKL. The length of the CDR3 is 17 residues. The trim removed 4 bases at V and 4 bases at J, leaving 7 bases unmatched. CDR3 residues: CASSLGGLAGPYNEQFF. As DNA, the CDR3 is TGCGCCAGCAGCCTCGGGGGACTAGCGGGACCGTACAATGAGCAGTTCTTC.

In its sample, this clone was seen a few times. This chain links TRBV14 with TRBJ1-2, with TRBD1 identical over 8 bases. This CDR3 region has 14 residues. Germline V CDR1 and CDR2: SGHDN, FVKESK. V shed 4 bases and J 6 bases; nucleotides not matched to a gene: 7. CDR3 in amino acids: CASSPLDRDHGYTF. DNA for the CDR3: TGTGCCAGCAGCCCCCTGGACAGGGACCATGGCTACACCTTC.

This sequence joins TRBV2 and TRBJ1-1; D unclear. V was cut by 5 bases and J by 2 bases, with 15 bases left in between. Germline loops: CDR1 SNHLY, CDR2 FYNNEI. The CDR3 is 15 residues long. DNA of the CDR3: TGTGCCAGCAGTCCGCTCAACTTTGATAACACTGAAGCTTTCTTT. Residues: CASSPLNFDNTEAFF.